The 23 T cell receptor beta chains given below trace back to one sample, sequenced in a study of T cells in women clearing cervical HPV infection. The table came from immunoSEQ multiplex PCR; TCRdb's copy has only in-frame clones and leaves some out. Here the sample table reports 20,000 to 25,000 clones. Input material: blood buffy coat. The receptors originated from a woman between 18 and 69 years old with a cervical HPV16 infection that either progressed to CIN3+ or cleared (not recorded which).

As for this clone: The CDR3 end falls 3 residues outside the read, so it is completed with the germline J gene. The rearrangement uses TRBV7-2 and TRBJ2-3, with D possibly being TRBD2 (5 bases). CDR1 is SGHTA, CDR2 FQGNSA, per germline. This CDR3 comprises 15 residues. The part of the CDR3 DNA that was read is TGTGCCAGCAGCTTATACACCGGGGTCAATCAGCCG. This codes for CASSLYTGVNQP. The entire CDR3 protein reads CASSLYTGVNQPQYF.

Of note for this clone: The read ends 3 residues early relative to the CDR3; the germline J gene fills the gap. The genes are TRBV7-9 and TRBJ2-1; 8 bases agree with TRBD1. This CDR3 is 15 amino acids long. The V gene end was trimmed by 5 bases and the J gene end by 7 bases; junction bases not matched to a gene: 10. Germline V gene sequence: CDR1 SEHNR, CDR2 FQNEAQ (reference sequence). The part of the CDR3 DNA that was read is TGTGCCAGCAGCCCAAGGGGCAGGGGGCAAAATGAG. This encodes CASSPRGRGQNE. The CDR3 as a whole reads CASSPRGRGQNEQFF.

Notes on this clone: The read halts 3 residues ahead of the CDR3 end, with the missing end drawn from the germline J gene. V gene TRBV7-9 combines with J gene TRBJ2-3; 7 bases line up with TRBD1. This CDR3 has 12 residues. Germline CDR1 reads SEHNR; CDR2 reads FQNEAQ (reference sequence). CDR3 loop: CASSSGGQPQYF. CDR3 DNA, as far as it was read: TGTGCCAGCAGCTCAGGGGGTCAGCCG.

Notes on this clone: With the read ending 3 residues before the CDR3 end, the germline J gene is used to fill in that end. The rearrangement uses TRBV29-1 and TRBJ2-1; D is unclear. V lost 0 bases to trimming and J lost 4 bases, with 7 bases between them. CDR1 is SQVTM, CDR2 ANQGSEA, per germline. This CDR3 contains 13 residues. CDR3 bases read: TGCAGCGTTGAAGAGGGCAGTTACAATGAG. Its translation is CSVEEGSYNE. The whole CDR3 sequence is CSVEEGSYNEQFF.

As to this clone: From the germline J gene comes the end of the CDR3, since the read stops 3 residues before it. This sequence joins TRBV20-1 and TRBJ2-1, with 10 bases that match TRBD2. Germline CDR1 is DFQATT and CDR2 is SNEGSKA (reference sequence). The CDR3 sequence is 15 residues long. Unmatched junction bases numbered 6, after V lost 0 bases and J lost 7 bases. The CDR3 region is CSARDQAGGQNEQFF. CDR3 bases read: TGCAGTGCTAGAGACCAAGCGGGGGGGCAAAATGAG.

Concerning this clone: The DNA ends 3 residues before the CDR3 does, and the rest of the CDR3 is filled in from the germline J gene. The gene calls are TRBV7-6 and TRBJ2-1, with no clear D. CDR1 and CDR2 from the germline V gene are SGHVS and FNYEAQ. The V and J ends lost 5 bases and 4 bases respectively, with 9 bases between them. The CDR3 length is 13 residues. The CDR3 is CASSATEYNEQFF. The DNA read from the CDR3 is TGTGCCAGCAGCGCCACAGAGTACAATGAG.

Regarding this clone: The CDR3 is cut off 3 residues early in the read; its end comes from the germline J gene. The chain has TRBV30 and TRBJ1-2; possibly TRBD1 for D (6 bases). Germline loops: CDR1 GTSNPN, CDR2 SVGIG (reference sequence). The CDR3 extends over 12 amino acids. The covered CDR3 bases are TGTGCCTGGAGTGAAAACAGGGTCGGC. Translating gives CAWSENRVG. The CDR3, in full, reads CAWSENRVGYTF.

As to this clone: The missing CDR3 end, 3 residues past where the read stops, is filled in from the germline J gene. The rearrangement uses TRBV2 and TRBJ2-7; D uncertain. CDR1 SNHLY and CDR2 FYNNEI come from the germline V gene. V shed 3 bases and J shed 6 bases, with 12 bases lying between them. This CDR3 region has 13 residues. The CDR3 DNA, read in part, is TGTGCCAGCAGTGATGAACTATCTGGCGAG. Protein: CASSDELSGE. The whole CDR3 reads CASSDELSGEQYF.

With regard to this clone: The read terminates 3 residues ahead of where the CDR3 ends, so the germline J gene completes it. The J gene is TRBJ1-1, the V gene TRBV20-1; no definite D call. This CDR3 comprises 11 residues. Per the germline V gene, CDR1 is DFQATT and CDR2 is SNEGSKA (reference sequence). CDR3 DNA (partial): TGCAGTGCTAGTAGCGGACGGATG. Translating gives CSASSGRM. The complete CDR3 reads CSASSGRMAFF.

With regard to this clone: One junction end does not reproduce the germline sequence, and a read error may be involved. The read falls 3 residues short of the CDR3 end, and the missing part is taken from the germline J gene. The rearrangement joins TRBV4-2 to TRBJ2-1; TRBD2 aligns across 10 bases. Germline CDR1 reads LGHNA; CDR2 reads YNFKEQ. CDR3 length: 17 amino acids. The sequenced part of the CDR3 DNA is TGCGCCAGCAGCCAGGCTGCGACGGGACTAGCGCACAATGAG. This encodes CASSQAATGLAHNE. The CDR3 in its entirety is CASSQAATGLAHNEQFF.

With respect to this clone: The CDR3 end lies 3 residues beyond the end of the read and is filled in from the germline J gene. This chain joins TRBV7-7 and TRBJ1-2; maybe TRBD1 (6 bases). From germline, CDR1 is SSHAT and CDR2 FNYEAQ (reference sequence). The CDR3 runs to 16 residues. CDR3 bases read: TGTGCCAGCAGCACAGGGACTAGCGGACCCTACAATGAC. This gives the protein CASSTGTSGPYND. In full, the CDR3 reads CASSTGTSGPYNDYTF.

As concerns this clone: Sequencing ends 3 residues short of the CDR3 end; the germline J gene provides the rest. The chain couples TRBV6-2 or TRBV6-3 to TRBJ1-2, with D hard to call. Germline lookup yields CDR1 MNHEY and CDR2 SVGEGT. The CDR3 loop spans 13 amino acids. CDR3: CASSYRWHYDYTF. The CDR3 DNA, read in part, is TGTGCCAGCAGTTACCGGTGGCACTACGAC.

The CDR3 region is CASSLARGLATYEQYF. The DNA read from the CDR3 is TGTGCCAGCAGTTTAGCGCGAGGGCTAGCCACCTACGAG. The chain employs TRBV12-3 or TRBV12-4 and TRBJ2-7; tentative D call: TRBD2 (5 bases). The read terminates 3 residues ahead of where the CDR3 ends, so the germline J gene completes it. Trimming left V 0 bases short and J 2 bases short, with 14 bases between. This CDR3 region has 16 residues.

Remarks on this clone: The read ends 3 residues before the CDR3 terminus; that terminus is restored from the germline J gene. The rearrangement links TRBV2 to TRBJ1-4; 7 nucleotides agree with TRBD1. This CDR3 is built from 14 residues. Germline lookup yields CDR1 SNHLY and CDR2 FYNNEI. CDR3: CARAEQGSNSPLFF. CDR3 DNA, as far as it was read: TGTGCCAGAGCCGAACAGGGGTCCAATTCACCA.

Comments on this clone: The read terminates 3 residues before the CDR3 end, so the remaining end is supplied by the germline J gene. The rearrangement links TRBV12-3 or TRBV12-4 to TRBJ1-3, with 7 bases aligning to TRBD1. J gave up 0 bases and V 8 bases, and 4 bases lay outside the gene matches. The CDR3 is 14 amino acids. The sequenced CDR3 bases are TGTGCCAGCGGTAGGGACAGCTCTGGAAACACC. Protein sequence: CASGRDSSGNT. The complete CDR3 reads CASGRDSSGNTIYF.

Concerning this clone: The read ends 3 residues early relative to the CDR3; the germline J gene fills the gap. The rearrangement uses TRBV4-1 and TRBJ1-1; perhaps TRBD1 as D (5 bases). CDR1 and CDR2 (germline): MGHRA, YSYEKL. This CDR3 region has 16 residues. V was trimmed by 3 bases and J by 2 bases, leaving 16 bases between them. The covered CDR3 bases are TGCGCCAGCAGCCATCAGGGCAGCAACCTTAACACTGAA. It encodes CASSHQGSNLNTE. The CDR3 reads in full as CASSHQGSNLNTEAFF.

CDR3 region: CASSFDRKNSPLHF. The sequenced part of the CDR3 DNA is TGTGCCAGCAGCTTTGACAGAAAAAATTCACCC. The chain is built from TRBV5-4 and TRBJ1-6; perhaps TRBD1 as D (5 bases). The sequenced fragment ends 3 residues before the CDR3 boundary, so the rest is inferred from the germline J gene. Germline assignment: CDR1 SGHNT and CDR2 YYREEE (reference sequence). The CDR3 is 14 residues long. The V end lost 2 bases, the J end lost 7 bases, and 10 bases lay between the germline ends.

Comments on this clone: The read comes to an end 3 residues before the CDR3 does, leaving the germline J gene to fill in the end. This chain connects TRBV5-6 to TRBJ1-1; D is uncertain. The CDR3 spans 13 residues. Per germline, CDR1 SGHDT and CDR2 YYEEEE. The ends were cut back, 1 base at V and 1 base at J, with 5 bases in the middle. CDR3 bases read: TGTGCCAGCAGCTTGTGGCAGAACACTGAA. It codes for CASSLWQNTE. The full CDR3 is CASSLWQNTEAFF.

Of note for this clone: The CDR3 goes on 3 residues after the read ends, and that part is filled in from the germline J gene. The chain carries TRBV29-1 and TRBJ2-2; D is uncertain. V lost 5 bases and J 0 bases, leaving 7 bases between the germline ends. Germline CDR1 is SQVTM and CDR2 is ANQGSEA. CDR3 length equals 13 residues. The CDR3 here is CSVIRANTGELFF. CDR3 DNA, as far as it was read: TGCAGCGTTATACGGGCGAACACCGGGGAG.

With respect to this clone: Read coverage stops 3 residues before the CDR3 terminus; the germline J gene supplies the remainder. J is TRBJ1-6 and V is TRBV12-3 or TRBV12-4, with a weak D call TRBD1 (6 bases). The CDR3 sequence is 15 residues long. V lost 6 bases and J lost 6, with 15 bases in between. The CDR3 region is CASSYMTGGNSPLHF. CDR3 DNA, as far as it was read: TGTGCCAGCAGCTACATGACAGGTGGTAATTCACCC.

With regard to this clone: The sequenced fragment ends 3 residues before the CDR3 boundary, so the rest is inferred from the germline J gene. In the same sample, other DNA sequences code for this CDR3. The V gene is TRBV28, the J gene TRBJ2-7, with 8 bases fitting TRBD1. Germline V gene data show CDR1 as MDHEN and CDR2 as SYDVKM. CDR3 length: 15 residues. J was trimmed by 0 bases and V by 6 bases; bases with no gene match: 7. The CDR3 bases that were read are TGTGCCAGCAGGTTGGACAGGGCCAGCTCCTACGAG. Translated: CASRLDRASSYE. The full CDR3 is CASRLDRASSYEQYF. The full variable domain, rest sourced from reference TRBV28 and TRBJ2-7, is DVKVTQSSRYLVKRTGEKVFLECVQDMDHENMFWYRQDPGLGLRLIYFSYDVKMKEKGDIPEGYSVSREKKERFSLILESASTNQTSMYLCASRLDRASSYEQYFGPGTRLTVT.

Notes on this clone: Read sequence stops 3 residues before the CDR3 end, and the germline J gene provides the missing end. The chain employs TRBV5-3 and TRBJ2-3, with D hard to call. TRBV5-3 is an ORF for which the function is uncertain. The CDR3 loop spans 17 amino acids. The covered CDR3 bases are TGTGCCAGAAGCTTGGAGGCAGGTGTCCCCCGCAATCAGCCG. Amino acid sequence: CARSLEAGVPRNQP. The full-length CDR3 reads as CARSLEAGVPRNQPQYF.

Worth noting for this clone: One junction end disagrees with the germline gene, perhaps due to a read error. The sequenced fragment ends 3 residues before the CDR3 boundary, so the rest is inferred from the germline J gene. The chain has TRBV7-7 and TRBJ1-2; possibly TRBD1 for D (5 bases). The CDR3 is 13 residues long. The V gene's germline CDR1 is SSHAT and CDR2 FNYEAQ (reference sequence). CDR3 sequence reads: CASSLAQTDTYTF. The CDR3 DNA, read in part, is TGTGCTAGCAGCTTAGCGCAGACAGATACC.